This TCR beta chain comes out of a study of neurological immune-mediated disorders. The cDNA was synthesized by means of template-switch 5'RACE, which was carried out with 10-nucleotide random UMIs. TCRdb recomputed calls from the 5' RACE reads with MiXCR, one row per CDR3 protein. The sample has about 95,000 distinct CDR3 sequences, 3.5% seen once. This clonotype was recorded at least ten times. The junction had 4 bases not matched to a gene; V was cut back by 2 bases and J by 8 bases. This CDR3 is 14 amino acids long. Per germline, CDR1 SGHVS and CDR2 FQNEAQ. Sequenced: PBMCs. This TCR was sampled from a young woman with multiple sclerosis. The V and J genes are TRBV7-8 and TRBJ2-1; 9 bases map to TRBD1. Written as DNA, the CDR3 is TGTGCCAGCAGCTTAAACAGGGGGCCCGATGAGCAGTTCTTC. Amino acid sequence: CASSLNRGPDEQFF.